The TCR beta chain under discussion was sequenced for a study of T cell responses to AZD1222 COVID-19 vaccine. Clones were sequenced by immunoSEQ multiplex PCR, and TCRdb holds only the in-frame ones, with some missing. The table has about 92,000 clones, around 84% seen once; the top ten hold approximately 10%. Germline V gene sequence: CDR1 SGHTA, CDR2 FQGNSA. The V end was cut by 4 bases, the J end by 1 base, with 7 bases between. The CDR3 loop spans 13 amino acids. The receptor was derived from an adult in good health. The material was peripheral blood, obtained on day 0 of AZD1222 vaccination. The chain carries TRBV7-2 and TRBJ1-1; maybe TRBD1 (5 bases). CDR3 amino acids: CASSSGRNTEAFF. CDR3 in DNA: TGTGCCAGCAGCTCGGGACGGAACACTGAAGCTTTCTTT.